This T cell receptor beta chain was profiled in a study of technical replicates of blood from several donors. Clones were sequenced by immunoSEQ multiplex PCR, and TCRdb holds only the in-frame ones, with some missing. The repertoire holds about 83,000 clones, with 90% to 95% as singletons. The sequence was collected from a human donor in good health. Sequencing was carried out using T cells isolated from PBMCs.

The chain's CDR3 is CASSVAEDSQGSRSSYNEQFF. Here the CDR3 DNA reads TGTGCCAGCAGCGTAGCCGAGGACTCCCAAGGATCTAGATCCTCCTACAATGAGCAGTTCTTC. The chain uses TRBV9 and TRBJ2-1, with TRBD2 as a possible D gene (5 bases). V dropped 0 bases and J dropped 0 bases, with 25 bases sitting between them. CDR1 is SGDLS and CDR2 is YYNGEE in the germline V gene. The CDR3 totals 21 residues.